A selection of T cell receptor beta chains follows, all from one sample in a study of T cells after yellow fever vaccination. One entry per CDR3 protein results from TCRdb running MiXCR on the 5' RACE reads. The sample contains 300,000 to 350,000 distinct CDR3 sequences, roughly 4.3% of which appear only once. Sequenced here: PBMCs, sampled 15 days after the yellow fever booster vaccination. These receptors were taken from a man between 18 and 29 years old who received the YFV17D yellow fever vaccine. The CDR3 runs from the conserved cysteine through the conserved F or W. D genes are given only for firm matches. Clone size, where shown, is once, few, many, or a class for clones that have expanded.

CDR3 DNA: TGTGCCAGCAGCCGGACAGGGGCTCCCTATGGCTACACCTTC; CDR3 protein: CASSRTGAPYGYTF; J gene: TRBJ1-2; D gene: TRBD1; V gene: TRBV27; clone size: few
CDR3 DNA: TGTGCCAGCAGCTTGGGGACAGGGGGCTTGAGCAATCAGCCCCAGCATTTT; CDR3 protein: CASSLGTGGLSNQPQHF; J gene: TRBJ1-5; D gene: TRBD1; V gene: TRBV5-5; clone size: few
CDR3 DNA: TGCAGTGCTTGGCAACAGGGGGCCTACAATGAGCAGTTCTTC; CDR3 protein: CSAWQQGAYNEQFF; J gene: TRBJ2-1; D gene: TRBD1; V gene: TRBV20-1; clone size: -
CDR3 DNA: TGCAGTGCTAAGCTAGCGGCGTTCTCCTACAATGAGCAGTTCTTC; CDR3 protein: CSAKLAAFSYNEQFF; J gene: TRBJ2-1; D gene: TRBD2; V gene: TRBV20-1; clone size: few
CDR3 DNA: TGTGCCAAACCTATCCGGGGGACAGGGGGTCGAGAGACCCAGTACTTC; CDR3 protein: CAKPIRGTGGRETQYF; J gene: TRBJ2-5; D gene: TRBD1; V gene: TRBV12-3/TRBV12-4; clone size: few
CDR3 DNA: TGCGCCAGCAGCCAGGAACTAGAGACCCAGTACTTC; CDR3 protein: CASSQELETQYF; J gene: TRBJ2-5; D gene: -; V gene: TRBV5-1; clone size: many
CDR3 DNA: TGTGCCAGCAGTCCCGCAATCTCCTCTGGGGCCAACGTCCTGACTTTC; CDR3 protein: CASSPAISSGANVLTF; J gene: TRBJ2-6; D gene: -; V gene: TRBV6-2/TRBV6-3; clone size: -
CDR3 DNA: TGTGCCAGCAGCTCTCCTCGGGGCTCCGGTGGCATGAACACTGAAGCTTTCTTT; CDR3 protein: CASSSPRGSGGMNTEAFF; J gene: TRBJ1-1; D gene: -; V gene: TRBV5-8; clone size: few
CDR3 DNA: TGTGCCACCAGCAGAGATTCAGGTTATACGCAGTATTTT; CDR3 protein: CATSRDSGYTQYF; J gene: TRBJ2-3; D gene: -; V gene: TRBV15; clone size: few
CDR3 DNA: TGTGCCAGCAGCTTAAGTGGCAGGGACCCAGATACGCAGTATTTT; CDR3 protein: CASSLSGRDPDTQYF; J gene: TRBJ2-3; D gene: -; V gene: TRBV7-9; clone size: many
CDR3 DNA: TGCAGTGCTGGACAGGGACGATCCCCTGTTCAGCCCCAGCATTTT; CDR3 protein: CSAGQGRSPVQPQHF; J gene: TRBJ1-5; D gene: TRBD1; V gene: TRBV20-1; clone size: few
CDR3 DNA: TGCGCCAGCAGCCCGAGCAGAGCCACAGATACGCAGTATTTT; CDR3 protein: CASSPSRATDTQYF; J gene: TRBJ2-3; D gene: -; V gene: TRBV5-1; clone size: many
CDR3 DNA: TGTGCCAGCAGCTTTTCCGGGCAAGAGACCCAGTACTTC; CDR3 protein: CASSFSGQETQYF; J gene: TRBJ2-5; D gene: -; V gene: TRBV11-2; clone size: many
CDR3 DNA: TGTGCAGGCCGCAGGGCGGGCTACAATGAGCAGTTCTTC; CDR3 protein: CAGRRAGYNEQFF; J gene: TRBJ2-1; D gene: -; V gene: TRBV6-2/TRBV6-3; clone size: -
CDR3 DNA: TGCGCCAGCAGCTTGGGTTACGACCACTATGGCTACACCTTC; CDR3 protein: CASSLGYDHYGYTF; J gene: TRBJ1-2; D gene: -; V gene: TRBV5-1; clone size: -
CDR3 DNA: TGTGCCAGCAGCTTCGACAGGGGCTCTGGAAACACCATATATTTT; CDR3 protein: CASSFDRGSGNTIYF; J gene: TRBJ1-3; D gene: TRBD1; V gene: TRBV7-2; clone size: many
CDR3 DNA: TGCAGCGTTTCTGACAGGGGGCAAAATGGAGCTTTCTTT; CDR3 protein: CSVSDRGQNGAFF; J gene: TRBJ1-1; D gene: TRBD1; V gene: TRBV29-1; clone size: many
CDR3 DNA: TGCGCCAGCAGTGGTGGGGGCTTAGGGACTGAAGCTTTCTTT; CDR3 protein: CASSGGGLGTEAFF; J gene: TRBJ1-1; D gene: -; V gene: TRBV5-1; clone size: -
CDR3 DNA: TGCAGTGCTAGCGGGAACACCGGGGAGCTGTTTTTT; CDR3 protein: CSASGNTGELFF; J gene: TRBJ2-2; D gene: -; V gene: TRBV20-1; clone size: -
CDR3 DNA: TGTGCCAGCAGCTCCGGACCGCAGGGTCGGGAGACCCAGTACTTC; CDR3 protein: CASSSGPQGRETQYF; J gene: TRBJ2-5; D gene: -; V gene: TRBV7-8; clone size: many
CDR3 DNA: TGTGCCAGCACCCGATCAGGGGGGTCGAGTGAAAAACTGTTTTTT; CDR3 protein: CASTRSGGSSEKLFF; J gene: TRBJ1-4; D gene: TRBD1; V gene: TRBV9; clone size: many
CDR3 DNA: TGTGCCAGCAGGAGGGGCCTCTCCTATAATTCACCCCTCCACTTT; CDR3 protein: CASRRGLSYNSPLHF; J gene: TRBJ1-6; D gene: -; V gene: TRBV12-3/TRBV12-4; clone size: many
CDR3 DNA: TGCGCCAGCAGCTGGCAAGGACAGGGCGCAGATACGCAGTATTTT; CDR3 protein: CASSWQGQGADTQYF; J gene: TRBJ2-3; D gene: TRBD1; V gene: TRBV5-1; clone size: many
CDR3 DNA: TGTGCCAGCAGCGCGCACTTCGATAGCGGGGCGGGGGATGAGCAGTTCTTC; CDR3 protein: CASSAHFDSGAGDEQFF; J gene: TRBJ2-1; D gene: TRBD2; V gene: TRBV7-9; clone size: few
CDR3 DNA: TGCGCCAGCAGCGGAGGGGGGCTCCAAGAGACCCAGTACTTC; CDR3 protein: CASSGGGLQETQYF; J gene: TRBJ2-5; D gene: -; V gene: TRBV5-1; clone size: few
CDR3 DNA: TGCAGTGCTCTCCACGGGGGGTATAATTCACCCCTCCACTTT; CDR3 protein: CSALHGGYNSPLHF; J gene: TRBJ1-6; D gene: -; V gene: TRBV20-1; clone size: many
CDR3 DNA: TGTGCCAGCAGCCCCGCCTCCGTGAACACCGGGGAGCTGTTTTTT; CDR3 protein: CASSPASVNTGELFF; J gene: TRBJ2-2; D gene: -; V gene: TRBV7-2; clone size: -
CDR3 DNA: TGTGCCAGCAGTTTCCAAAACCGGGGACTCCTTCTCGATCTAGCCAAAAACATTCAGTACTTC; CDR3 protein: CASSFQNRGLLLDLAKNIQYF; J gene: TRBJ2-4; D gene: -; V gene: TRBV12-3/TRBV12-4; clone size: -
CDR3 DNA: TGTGCCAGCAGCGCATCCCCCCTGGGTTCGCAAGAGACCCAGTACTTC; CDR3 protein: CASSASPLGSQETQYF; J gene: TRBJ2-5; D gene: -; V gene: TRBV9; clone size: -
CDR3 DNA: TGTGCCAGCAGCTTAGTCGCCAGTGAAGCTTTCTTT; CDR3 protein: CASSLVASEAFF; J gene: TRBJ1-1; D gene: -; V gene: TRBV7-6; clone size: few
CDR3 DNA: TGTGCCATCGGGGGACGGACTAGCCCATCCTACGAGCAGTACTTC; CDR3 protein: CAIGGRTSPSYEQYF; J gene: TRBJ2-7; D gene: TRBD2; V gene: TRBV10-3; clone size: many
CDR3 DNA: TGTGCCATCAGTGAGGAGCGGCGGGGATGGGATACGCAGTATTTT; CDR3 protein: CAISEERRGWDTQYF; J gene: TRBJ2-3; D gene: -; V gene: TRBV10-3; clone size: few
CDR3 DNA: TGCGCCAGCAGCTTCAGGACGGAAAATGAGCAGTTCTTC; CDR3 protein: CASSFRTENEQFF; J gene: TRBJ2-1; D gene: -; V gene: TRBV5-1; clone size: many
CDR3 DNA: TGCGCCAGCAGCCAAGATCTGGTGCGGGACTCCTATGGCTACACCTTC; CDR3 protein: CASSQDLVRDSYGYTF; J gene: TRBJ1-2; D gene: -; V gene: TRBV4-3; clone size: -
CDR3 DNA: TGCGCCAGCAGCCAAGAGGGAACAGGGAAAGGGTCACCCCTCCACTTT; CDR3 protein: CASSQEGTGKGSPLHF; J gene: TRBJ1-6; D gene: -; V gene: TRBV4-3; clone size: many
CDR3 DNA: TGCGCCAGCAGCTTCGGCCAGGAGAACACTGAAGCTTTCTTT; CDR3 protein: CASSFGQENTEAFF; J gene: TRBJ1-1; D gene: -; V gene: TRBV5-1; clone size: few
CDR3 DNA: TGTGCCAGCAGCGTAGGCAGCGCACCCTGGGAGACCCAGCACTTC; CDR3 protein: CASSVGSAPWETQHF; J gene: TRBJ2-5; D gene: -; V gene: TRBV9; clone size: -
CDR3 DNA: TGTGCCAGCAGCTTGGCCGGGACAGGGAGGTACACAGATACGCAGTATTTT; CDR3 protein: CASSLAGTGRYTDTQYF; J gene: TRBJ2-3; D gene: TRBD1; V gene: TRBV5-6; clone size: -
CDR3 DNA: TGTGCTAGCGGCTTAGGCGGAGACAATGAGCAGTTCTTC; CDR3 protein: CASGLGGDNEQFF; J gene: TRBJ2-1; D gene: -; V gene: TRBV7-7; clone size: -
CDR3 DNA: TGTGCCAGCAGCTCGACCGCGGGGACAGGGTGGACAGATACGCAGTATTTT; CDR3 protein: CASSSTAGTGWTDTQYF; J gene: TRBJ2-3; D gene: TRBD1; V gene: TRBV7-2; clone size: many
CDR3 DNA: TGTGCCAGCAGCGTCAGGGGGAACACCGGGGAGCTGTTTTTT; CDR3 protein: CASSVRGNTGELFF; J gene: TRBJ2-2; D gene: -; V gene: TRBV9; clone size: many
CDR3 DNA: TGCAGTGCTAGAAGCCCGAACACTGAAGCTTTCTTT; CDR3 protein: CSARSPNTEAFF; J gene: TRBJ1-1; D gene: -; V gene: TRBV20-1; clone size: many
CDR3 DNA: TGTGCCAGCAGTGAGGGACAGGGGGGCCCCTACGAGCAGTACTTC; CDR3 protein: CASSEGQGGPYEQYF; J gene: TRBJ2-7; D gene: TRBD1; V gene: TRBV12-3/TRBV12-4; clone size: few
CDR3 DNA: TGTGCCAGCAGCTCCCAACGGGGGTGGCAAGAGACCCAGTACTTC; CDR3 protein: CASSSQRGWQETQYF; J gene: TRBJ2-5; D gene: -; V gene: TRBV7-2; clone size: few
CDR3 DNA: TGTGCCAGCTCACCCGGGGGCGGACAGGGAAGAAATGGCTACACCTTC; CDR3 protein: CASSPGGGQGRNGYTF; J gene: TRBJ1-2; D gene: TRBD1; V gene: TRBV18; clone size: -
CDR3 DNA: TGTGCCAGCAGCCCTCGCTTAGGACGGAAGACCTTT; CDR3 protein: CASSPRLGRKTF; J gene: TRBJ1-1; D gene: -; V gene: TRBV12-3/TRBV12-4; clone size: few
CDR3 DNA: TGCGCCAGCAGCTTCGGGACAGGGAAAGAGACCCAGTACTTC; CDR3 protein: CASSFGTGKETQYF; J gene: TRBJ2-5; D gene: TRBD1; V gene: TRBV5-1; clone size: -
CDR3 DNA: TGCGCCAGCAGACCAGGGGAAGAGACCCAGTACTTC; CDR3 protein: CASRPGEETQYF; J gene: TRBJ2-5; D gene: -; V gene: TRBV5-1; clone size: many
CDR3 DNA: TGCAGTGCTAGTCGGCGTAGCGGGGAAGAGACCCAGTACTTC; CDR3 protein: CSASRRSGEETQYF; J gene: TRBJ2-5; D gene: TRBD2; V gene: TRBV20-1; clone size: -
CDR3 DNA: TGTGCCAGCAGTTTGGGGGGGGAGGCGACCCAGTACTTC; CDR3 protein: CASSLGGEATQYF; J gene: TRBJ2-5; D gene: TRBD2; V gene: TRBV28; clone size: -
CDR3 DNA: TGCGCCAGCAGCCATGGAGATGGTACAGATACGCAGTATTTT; CDR3 protein: CASSHGDGTDTQYF; J gene: TRBJ2-3; D gene: -; V gene: TRBV4-1; clone size: few
CDR3 DNA: TGTGCCAGCAGTCGGGGCCGGGTTCGAGGGGATGAAAAACTGTTTTTT; CDR3 protein: CASSRGRVRGDEKLFF; J gene: TRBJ1-4; D gene: -; V gene: TRBV9; clone size: many
CDR3 DNA: TGTGCCAGCAGCTTAAAGTGGACAGGGTATAGGGGGCAGTTCTTC; CDR3 protein: CASSLKWTGYRGQFF; J gene: TRBJ2-1; D gene: TRBD1; V gene: TRBV7-9; clone size: many
CDR3 DNA: TGTGCCAGCAGCTTAGTTCTGGGGTATCAGCCCCAGCATTTT; CDR3 protein: CASSLVLGYQPQHF; J gene: TRBJ1-5; D gene: -; V gene: TRBV7-2; clone size: many
CDR3 DNA: TGTGCCAGCAGCCAAGGGTCAGGCAATGTATACGAGCAGTACTTC; CDR3 protein: CASSQGSGNVYEQYF; J gene: TRBJ2-7; D gene: -; V gene: TRBV4-2; clone size: many
CDR3 DNA: TGCGCCAGCAGCAGCGGGACAGGGCGAAGCACAGATACGCAGTATTTT; CDR3 protein: CASSSGTGRSTDTQYF; J gene: TRBJ2-3; D gene: TRBD1; V gene: TRBV5-1; clone size: many
CDR3 DNA: TGTGCCAGCAGTTTGTCCGTCCTAGCCAAAAACATTCAGTACTTC; CDR3 protein: CASSLSVLAKNIQYF; J gene: TRBJ2-4; D gene: -; V gene: TRBV27; clone size: -
CDR3 DNA: TGCAGTGCTAGAAGGGGTAACGGGGGAAACACCATATATTTT; CDR3 protein: CSARRGNGGNTIYF; J gene: TRBJ1-3; D gene: -; V gene: TRBV20-1; clone size: many
CDR3 DNA: TGCGCCAGCAGCAACAGGGGTCCGAACACTGAAGCTTTCTTT; CDR3 protein: CASSNRGPNTEAFF; J gene: TRBJ1-1; D gene: TRBD1; V gene: TRBV5-1; clone size: -